This T cell receptor beta chain is drawn from a study of OX40 agonist ivuxolimab in advanced cancers. Study-level background: Ivuxolimab was a fully human IgG2 agonistic monoclonal antibody targeting the costimulatory receptor OX40 (CD134). Intravenous ivuxolimab was administered to patients every 2 weeks at six dose levels: 0.01, 0.1, 0.3, 1.5, 3 and 10 mg/kg. Of the roughly 51 dose-escalation patients, hepatocellular carcinoma was present in roughly 19, melanoma in around 15, renal cell carcinoma in 9 and head and neck cancer in 9. In the dose-escalation cohort, roughly 80% of patients were male, and the mean age was around 60 years, with a range of roughly 20 to 85. Prior anti-PD-1, anti-PD-L1 or anti-CTLA-4 therapy was permitted, and approximately 39% of dose-escalation patients had received checkpoint inhibitors. Partial responses occurred in three dose-escalation patients, of whom one had hepatocellular carcinoma and two had cutaneous melanoma. Peripheral TCRbeta sequencing was intended to test whether TCR sequence diversity was altered and clonal T-cell expansion was caused by ivuxolimab. The monotherapy dose-escalation portion (N of about 52 patients) of the phase I ivuxolimab trial is reported in the paper.

Results and caveats for the whole study, not just this receptor: In the 0.1-3.0 mg/kg groups, partial responders had among the lowest normalized peripheral clonal expansion, particularly in CD8+ T cells. Which antigens the clonally expanded peripheral T cells were specific for was not determined. At doses of 0.1 to 3.0 mg/kg, clonal expansion of both CD4+ and CD8+ blood T cells was observed from baseline to week 6. Low levels of normalized T-cell clonal expansion were also seen in some patients who did not respond. After ivuxolimab, more expanded clones were found on average in CD8+ T cells than in CD4+ T cells.

A note on this clone: Its antigen is not yet known. Base qualities were left out, and no much larger clone turns up one base away.

Genomic DNA was extracted from sorted cells for sequencing of the TCRbeta CDR3 region. The immunoSEQ Assay was used for sequencing of TCRbeta CDR3 regions. TCRdb provides this immuneACCESS table in a form limited to in-frame rearrangements. Some clones are lacking; in checked studies, under half of them reflect an unresolved V gene, and why the rest are absent is not known. The sample profile shows some 90,000 clones; over 75% of them were found once. The ten largest clones capture under 0.35% of the sample. The trial excluded patients who had a history of autoimmune disease or who were on systemic immunosuppression. Peripheral blood for TCR sequencing was collected from all dose cohorts at baseline, on cycle 4 day 1, and on cycle 7 day 1. Samples were obtained from an open-label, multicenter, first-in-human phase I dose-escalation trial of ivuxolimab. Adults with locally advanced or metastatic melanoma, renal cell, hepatocellular, or head and neck squamous cell carcinoma were enrolled in the trial. CD4+ and CD8+ T cells were sorted separately from peripheral blood before TCR sequencing.

The origin of this receptor is an adult with an advanced solid tumor such as melanoma, head and neck, liver or kidney cancer. Material: CD4+ or CD8+ T cells sorted from blood, obtained in a trial of the OX40 agonist ivuxolimab.

The CDR3 region: CASSLGVGETQYF. The DNA sequence reads TGCGCCAGCAGCCTGGGGGTGGGAGAGACCCAGTACTTC. The V gene is TRBV5-1 and the J gene is TRBJ2-5, with the D call tentatively TRBD1 or TRBD2, each fitting 5 bases. Deletion took 4 bases off V and 4 bases off J, with a span of 11 bases between the germline ends. CDR1 and CDR2 are drawn from the germline V gene: SGHRS, YFSETQ. From the cysteine through the phenylalanine, the CDR3 covers 13 amino acids. Only CDR3 DNA is held: 39 bases, read in frame from base 1.